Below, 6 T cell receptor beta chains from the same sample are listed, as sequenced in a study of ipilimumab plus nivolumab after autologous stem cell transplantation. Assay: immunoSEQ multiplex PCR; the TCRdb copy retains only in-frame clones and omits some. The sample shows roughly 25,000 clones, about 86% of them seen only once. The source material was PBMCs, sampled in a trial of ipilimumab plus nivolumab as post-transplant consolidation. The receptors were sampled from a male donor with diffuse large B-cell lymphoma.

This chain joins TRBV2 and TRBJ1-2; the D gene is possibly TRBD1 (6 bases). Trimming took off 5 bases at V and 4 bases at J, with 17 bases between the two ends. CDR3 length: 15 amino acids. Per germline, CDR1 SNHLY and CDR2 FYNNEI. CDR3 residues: CASSTNPQGSYGYTF. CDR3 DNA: TGTGCCAGCAGTACCAACCCACAGGGTTCCTATGGCTACACCTTC.

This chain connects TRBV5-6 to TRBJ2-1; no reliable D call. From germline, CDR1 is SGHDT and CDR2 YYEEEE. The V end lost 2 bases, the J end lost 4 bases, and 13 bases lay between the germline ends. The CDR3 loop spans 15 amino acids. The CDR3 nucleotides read TGTGCCAGCAGCTTACGTGACATCGAATACAATGAGCAGTTCTTC. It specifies CASSLRDIEYNEQFF.

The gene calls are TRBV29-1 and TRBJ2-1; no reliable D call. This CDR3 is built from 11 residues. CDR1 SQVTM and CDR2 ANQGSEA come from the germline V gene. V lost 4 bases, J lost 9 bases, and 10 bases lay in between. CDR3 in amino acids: CSVGAPTEQFF. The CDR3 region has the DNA TGCAGCGTTGGGGCCCCCACTGAGCAGTTCTTC.

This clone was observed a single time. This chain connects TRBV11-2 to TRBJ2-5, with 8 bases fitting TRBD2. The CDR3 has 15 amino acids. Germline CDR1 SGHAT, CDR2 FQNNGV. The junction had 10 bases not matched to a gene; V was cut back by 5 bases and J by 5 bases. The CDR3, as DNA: TGTGCCAGCAGCCTCAGGGGTAGCGGGGTTGAGACCCAGTACTTC. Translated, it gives CASSLRGSGVETQYF.

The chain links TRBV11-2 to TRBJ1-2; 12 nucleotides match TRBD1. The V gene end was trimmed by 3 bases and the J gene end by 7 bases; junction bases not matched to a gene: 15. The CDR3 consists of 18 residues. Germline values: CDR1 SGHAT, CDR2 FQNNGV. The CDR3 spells CASSLDPGQGASLSGYTF. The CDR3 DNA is TGTGCCAGCAGCTTGGATCCGGGACAGGGGGCTTCCTTGTCTGGCTACACCTTC.

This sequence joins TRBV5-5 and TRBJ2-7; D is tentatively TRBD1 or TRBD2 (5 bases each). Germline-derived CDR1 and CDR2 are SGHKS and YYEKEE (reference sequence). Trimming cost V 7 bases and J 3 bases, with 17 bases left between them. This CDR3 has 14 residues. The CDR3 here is CASRVGVTDYEQYF. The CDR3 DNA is TGTGCCAGCCGCGTGGGGGTCACCGACTACGAGCAGTACTTC.